A selection of T cell receptor beta chains follows, all from one sample in a study of blood T cell repertoires in COVID-19. Libraries were prepared by immunoSEQ multiplex PCR; TCRdb keeps only in-frame clonotypes and omits some of them. The sample comprises about 220,000 clones, roughly 90% of which are singletons, and 2.6% rests with the top ten. Input material: PBMCs or T cells enriched from blood (not recorded which). The source of these receptors is a woman under 40 who had recovered from COVID-19. Both conserved end residues are part of each CDR3. Size is stated for part of the rows, as once, few or many counts, or as a class when the clone is expanded.

TRBJ1-1 once TRBV3-1/TRBV3-2 CASSLGQYTEAFF
TRBJ1-2 NA TRBV6-2/TRBV6-3 CASSYFPPGQRSAF
TRBJ2-3 NA TRBV7-2 CASSLGEERGYTDTQYF
TRBJ2-3 NA TRBV4-1 CASSPGPRTDTQYF
TRBJ2-3 NA TRBV7-9 CASSLRGLSTDTQYF
TRBJ1-6 NA TRBV27 CASRRSGFRNSPLHF
TRBJ2-7 few TRBV29-1 CSVRQGDSYYEQYF
TRBJ2-2 NA TRBV7-3 CASSSGRTNTGELFF
TRBJ1-1 NA TRBV4-2 CASSQDRTEAFF
TRBJ1-1 NA TRBV11-2 CASRKIRQAMNTEAFF
TRBJ2-7 NA TRBV5-4 CASSLLRGQGEYEQYF
TRBJ1-2 NA TRBV2 CASSPGQGGYTF
TRBJ2-7 NA TRBV7-6 CASSLGGQTYEQYF
TRBJ2-5 NA TRBV5-1 CASREDSAVPTQYF
TRBJ1-3 NA TRBV5-8 CASSFSSSGNTIYF
TRBJ2-5 NA TRBV6-6 CASSQGTSGVLQETQYF
TRBJ2-1 NA TRBV4-2 CASSPTPGTRSLF
TRBJ2-5 NA TRBV11-2 CASSLVFGQGETQYF
TRBJ2-2 once TRBV5-1 CASSLGLAGGPVTGELFF
TRBJ1-3 NA TRBV19 CASSIGSGTGFSGNTIYF
TRBJ1-5 once TRBV25-1 CASSGAGDYNQPQHF
TRBJ2-3 NA TRBV4-1 CASSRGTRLDTQYF
TRBJ1-4 NA TRBV19 CASSMVRANEKLFF
TRBJ1-5 NA TRBV7-2 CASSLASTNQPQHF
TRBJ2-2 NA TRBV7-8 CASSLVPGLVGSGELFF
TRBJ1-3 NA TRBV7-6 CASSAQRDFSGNTIYF
TRBJ2-1 NA TRBV3-1/TRBV3-2 CASRGKGGLRYNEQFF
TRBJ1-5 NA TRBV3-1/TRBV3-2 CASSQQGAQPQHF
TRBJ1-1 NA TRBV28 CASDVQGQGTEAFF
TRBJ1-2 NA TRBV2 CASSDYGYGYTF